A single sample is the source of the 27 T cell receptor beta chains below, sequenced in a study of blood T cell repertoires in COVID-19 (dated by TCRdb to 2020 to 2022). The protocol used for the library was the immunoSEQ multiplex PCR assay. Here the immuneACCESS table is served through TCRdb, limited to in-frame sequences with V and J called. Missing clones are a known gap in these copies; in checked studies unresolved V genes cover under half, and the rest lacks a known reason. The sample table shows approximately 170,000 clones, and more than 65% are seen once. In total, the top ten clones hold under 13% of the sample. The sequencing input was peripheral blood. The receptors shown here come from a man between 65 and 85 years old with active or convalescent COVID-19.

This chain connects TRBV20-1 to TRBJ2-1; D possibly corresponds to TRBD2 (5 bases). The CDR3 runs 14 residues. CDR1 is DFQATT and CDR2 is SNEGSKA in the germline V gene (reference sequence). Trimming took 3 bases from V and 6 from J, leaving 15 bases between them. CDR3 loop: CSASDGVWSNEQFF. CDR3 DNA: TGCAGTGCTAGTGACGGGGTGTGGAGCAATGAGCAGTTCTTC.

This chain joins TRBV10-3 and TRBJ1-2; 7 positions agree with TRBD1. The CDR3 is 15 amino acids. After removal of 4 bases from V and 8 bases from J, the junction contained 13 bases not matched to a gene. The germline V gene encodes CDR1 ENHRY and CDR2 SYGVKD. CDR3 nucleotides: TGTGCCATCAGTGTCACCGGGGGGGGGACAGAAGGCTACACCTTC. Amino acid sequence: CAISVTGGGTEGYTF.

V gene TRBV5-1 combines with J gene TRBJ1-4; possible D gene TRBD1, 6 bases. This CDR3 comprises 13 residues. Germline V gene lookup returns CDR1 SGHRS and CDR2 YFSETQ. The V end was cut by 5 bases, the J end by 5 bases, with 10 bases between. DNA for the CDR3: TGCGCCAGCAGAGAGGGGGAGAATGAAAAACTGTTTTTT. This translates into CASREGENEKLFF.

The V call is TRBV5-1, the J call TRBJ2-5, with 7 bases that match TRBD1. This CDR3 contains 15 residues. Germline lookup yields CDR1 SGHRS and CDR2 YFSETQ. Trimming at V came to 0 bases and at J to 4 bases, leaving 6 bases not matched to a gene. The CDR3 sequence is CASSLAGQGVETQYF. The CDR3 DNA sequence: TGCGCCAGCAGCTTGGCCGGGCAGGGGGTAGAGACCCAGTACTTC.

This chain uses TRBV27 with TRBJ1-5, with a possible D match to TRBD1 (5 bases). V lost 2 bases and J 6 bases, leaving 8 bases between the germline ends. The CDR3 is 13 residues long. CDR1 and CDR2 (germline): MNHEY, SMNVEV (reference sequence). CDR3 in DNA: TGTGCCAGCAGTTTACGGGGGGGTCAGCCCCAGCATTTT. This translates into CASSLRGGQPQHF.

As to this clone: One junction end disagrees with the germline gene, perhaps due to a read error. The chain uses TRBV6-5 and TRBJ1-1; possible D gene TRBD1, 6 bases. The CDR3 is 12 amino acids. Looked up from germline, CDR1 is MNHEY and CDR2 is SVGAGI. The CDR3: CASNRGNAEAFF. The CDR3, as DNA: TGTGCCAGCAATAGGGGGAACGCTGAAGCTTTCTTT.

This sequence joins TRBV11-2 and TRBJ2-3, with a weak D call TRBD1 (5 bases). With 1 base removed from V and 0 bases from J, the gap between germline ends came to 11 bases. This CDR3 has 16 residues. Germline lookup yields CDR1 SGHAT and CDR2 FQNNGV. CDR3 nucleotide sequence: TGTGCCAGCAGCTTAGTCGCAGGACACAGCACAGATACGCAGTATTTT. Translating it yields CASSLVAGHSTDTQYF.

The V call is TRBV16, the J call TRBJ2-1; 8 bases are a match to TRBD2. Germline CDR1 reads KGHSY; CDR2 reads FQNENV. The CDR3 is 14 residues long. The ends lost 6 bases at V and 6 bases at J; junction bases unmatched: 7. CDR3 protein: CASRAGVGFNEQFF. In DNA, the CDR3 is TGTGCCAGCAGAGCGGGAGTTGGGTTCAATGAGCAGTTCTTC.

The chain carries TRBV7-7 and TRBJ2-3; 7 nucleotides align to TRBD1. CDR1 and CDR2 (germline): SSHAT, FNYEAQ (reference sequence). The CDR3 contains 14 residues. The V and J ends lost 5 bases and 1 base, in that order; junction bases with no gene match: 3. The CDR3: CASSLDRGTDTQYF. CDR3 sequence (DNA): TGTGCCAGCAGCCTCGACAGGGGCACAGATACGCAGTATTTT.

The chain links TRBV24-1 to TRBJ1-5; tentatively, D is TRBD1 (5 bases). The CDR3 runs to 14 residues. V dropped 1 base and J dropped 4 bases, with 7 bases sitting between them. Germline-derived CDR1 and CDR2 are KGHDR and SFDVKD. The CDR3 loop reads CATSDLGTNQPQHF. Written as DNA, the CDR3 is TGTGCCACCAGTGATTTAGGGACTAATCAGCCCCAGCATTTT.

This chain links TRBV10-1 with TRBJ2-2; D possibly corresponds to TRBD1 (6 bases). CDR3 length: 15 amino acids. Trimming left V 2 bases short and J 4 bases short, with 11 bases between. Germline V CDR1 and CDR2: WNHNN, SYGVQD (reference sequence). The CDR3 protein is CASSERGIGTGELFF. CDR3 nucleotide sequence: TGCGCCAGCAGTGAGAGGGGGATCGGCACCGGGGAGCTGTTTTTT.

The chain uses TRBV7-3 and TRBJ1-1, with D possibly matching TRBD1 (5 bases). The CDR3 length is 14 residues. V dropped 0 bases and J dropped 7 bases, with 12 bases sitting between them. Per the germline V gene, CDR1 is SGHTA and CDR2 is FQGTGA. Written as DNA, the CDR3 is TGTGCCAGCAGCTTAACGTTCCAGGGCGGTGAAGCTTTCTTT. Translating gives CASSLTFQGGEAFF.

This chain joins TRBV3-1 (or the pseudogene TRBV3-2) and TRBJ2-1; TRBD2 is a possible D gene (5 bases). The CDR3 consists of 16 residues. The germline CDR1 and CDR2 sequences are LGHDT and YNNKEL (reference sequence). Trimming took off 1 base at V and 3 bases at J, with 13 bases between the two ends. In DNA, the CDR3 is TGTGCCAGCAGCCAAGTACGAGGGAAACTCTACAATGAGCAGTTCTTC. Amino acid sequence: CASSQVRGKLYNEQFF.

CDR3 loop: CASSLGTNYEQYF. CDR3 in DNA: TGTGCCAGCAGCTTAGGGACTAACTACGAGCAGTACTTC. This chain uses TRBV7-9 with TRBJ2-7; TRBD2 is a possible D gene (6 bases). This CDR3 has 13 residues. Germline CDR1 is SEHNR and CDR2 is FQNEAQ (reference sequence). Trimming shortened V by 1 base and J by 3 bases, and 7 bases separated the two germline ends. Looking up the rest from reference TRBV7-9 and TRBJ2-7 gives the full variable domain: DTGVSQNPRHKITKRGQNVTFRCDPISEHNRLYWYRQTLGQGPEFLTYFQNEAQLEKSRLLSDRFSAERPKGSFSTLEIQRTEQGDSAMYLCASSLGTNYEQYFGPGTRLTVT.

This sequence joins TRBV7-2 and TRBJ2-7; D unresolved. Germline V gene sequence: CDR1 SGHTA, CDR2 FQGNSA. The V gene lost 7 bases and the J gene lost 0 bases, with 13 bases spanning the gap. The CDR3 sequence is 14 residues long. The CDR3 is CASTQVAYSYEQYF. Written as DNA, the CDR3 is TGTGCCAGCACTCAAGTCGCCTACTCCTACGAGCAGTACTTC.

J is TRBJ2-7 and V is TRBV7-2, with 13 bases matching TRBD2. The CDR3 runs 15 residues. V shed 5 bases, J shed 5 bases, and the junction held 6 bases outside the gene matches. Per germline, CDR1 SGHTA and CDR2 FQGNSA. CDR3: CASSPRTSGSHEQYF. The CDR3 nucleotides are TGTGCCAGCAGCCCGAGGACTAGCGGGAGCCACGAGCAGTACTTC.

The V call is TRBV9, the J call TRBJ1-5; no reliable D call. The germline V gene encodes CDR1 SGDLS and CDR2 YYNGEE. Trimming left V 2 bases short and J 4 bases short, with 7 bases between. This CDR3 comprises 13 residues. CDR3 in amino acids: CASSVSGNQPQHF. In nucleotides, the CDR3 is TGTGCCAGCAGCGTGTCAGGAAATCAGCCCCAGCATTTT. The variable domain in full, completed from reference TRBV9 and TRBJ1-5, reads DSGVTQTPKHLITATGQRVTLRCSPRSGDLSVYWYQQSLDQGLQFLIQYYNGEERAKGNILERFSAQQFPDLHSELNLSSLELGDSALYFCASSVSGNQPQHFGDGTRLSIL.

A single count supports this clone. This chain connects TRBV18 to TRBJ2-1, with 11 bases that match TRBD2. The CDR3 extends over 17 amino acids. CDR1 and CDR2 from the germline V gene are KGHSH and LQKENI. The junction had 8 bases not matched to a gene; V was cut back by 6 bases and J by 1 base. CDR3 region: CASSPPGLAVSYNEQFF. CDR3 bases: TGTGCCAGCTCTCCGCCGGGACTAGCGGTGTCCTACAATGAGCAGTTCTTC. The whole variable domain, filled in from reference TRBV18 and TRBJ2-1, reads NAGVMQNPRHLVRRRGQEARLRCSPMKGHSHVYWYRQLPEEGLKFMVYLQKENIIDESGMPKERFSAEFPKEGPSILRIQQVVRGDSAAYFCASSPPGLAVSYNEQFFGPGTRLTVL.

This clone was recorded once. The rearrangement joins TRBV5-1 to TRBJ2-1; maybe TRBD1 (6 bases). V lost 1 base and J lost 2, with 13 bases in between. The CDR3 spans 16 residues. The germline V gene has CDR1 SGHRS and CDR2 YFSETQ. The DNA of the CDR3 is TGCGCCAGCAGCTTGATGGCAGGGGACGCCTACAATGAGCAGTTCTTC. As protein: CASSLMAGDAYNEQFF.

The CDR3 sequence: CASRAGGTEKLFF. The CDR3 nucleotides are TGTGCCAGCAGGGCAGGGGGGACGGAAAAACTGTTTTTT. This sequence joins TRBV6-5 and TRBJ1-4; 7 nucleotides match TRBD1. This CDR3 is 13 amino acids long. V trimming: 6 bases; J trimming: 8 bases; junction bases outside the gene matches: 6. Germline V gene lookup returns CDR1 MNHEY and CDR2 SVGAGI.

The rearrangement joins TRBV7-9 to TRBJ2-5; D is unclear. The CDR3 has 12 residues. Trimming removed 5 bases from V and 5 bases from J, with 9 bases in between. Germline V gene lookup returns CDR1 SEHNR and CDR2 FQNEAQ (reference sequence). Here the CDR3 DNA reads TGTGCCAGCAGCCCGAGTTGGGAGACCCAGTACTTC. As protein: CASSPSWETQYF.

This clone was seen once. The rearrangement links TRBV7-2 to TRBJ1-1; D not resolved. Trimming took off 5 bases at V and 2 bases at J, with 3 bases between the two ends. There are 11 residues in the CDR3. Germline CDR1 is SGHTA and CDR2 is FQGNSA. CDR3 amino acids: CASSLNTEAFF. The DNA for the CDR3 is TGTGCCAGCAGCCTCAACACTGAAGCTTTCTTT.

J is TRBJ2-7 and V is TRBV6-5; 12 bases align to TRBD2. The J segment lost 7 bases and the V segment lost 7 bases, leaving 8 bases of the junction unmatched. The CDR3 covers 14 residues. CDR1 is MNHEY, CDR2 SVGAGI, per germline. CDR3 amino acids: CASNQLAGGSEQYF. CDR3 DNA sequence: TGTGCCAGCAATCAACTAGCGGGAGGTTCTGAGCAGTACTTC.

The chain carries TRBV4-1 and TRBJ2-7, with D possibly being TRBD1 (6 bases). CDR3 length: 15 residues. Trimming shortened V by 1 base and J by 2 bases, and 12 bases separated the two germline ends. CDR1 MGHRA and CDR2 YSYEKL come from the germline V gene. Here the CDR3 DNA reads TGCGCCAGCAGCCAAGTAACCAGGGGTCCCTACGAGCAGTACTTC. Translation gives CASSQVTRGPYEQYF.

This clone showed up just once. The chain couples TRBV6-2 or TRBV6-3 to TRBJ2-2; D remains unclear. CDR3 length: 13 residues. V lost 8 bases and J 2 bases, leaving 9 bases between the germline ends. Germline CDR1 and CDR2: MNHEY and SVGEGT. Here the CDR3 reads CASGDLNTGELFF. CDR3 in DNA: TGTGCCAGCGGTGACTTAAACACCGGGGAGCTGTTTTTT.

The chain employs TRBV7-2 and TRBJ2-2; D gene unclear. Per the germline V gene, CDR1 is SGHTA and CDR2 is FQGNSA. The ends were cut back, 3 bases at V and 3 bases at J, with 8 bases in the middle. CDR3 size: 14 residues. This CDR3 is CASSFPPDTGELFF. CDR3 coding DNA: TGTGCCAGCAGCTTTCCCCCTGACACCGGGGAGCTGTTTTTT. Full variable domain (missing parts from reference TRBV7-2 and TRBJ2-2): GAGVSQSPSNKVTEKGKDVELRCDPISGHTALYWYRQSLGQGLEFLIYFQGNSAPDKSGLPSDRFSAERTGGSVSTLTIQRTQQEDSAVYLCASSFPPDTGELFFGEGSRLTVL.

J is TRBJ2-3 and V is TRBV19; D is unclear. Trimming took off 3 bases at V and 1 base at J, with 8 bases between the two ends. The CDR3 totals 14 residues. Germline V lookup: CDR1 LNHDA, CDR2 SQIVND (reference sequence). The CDR3 spells CASSISVRTDTQYF. The CDR3 region has the DNA TGTGCCAGTAGTATTAGTGTTCGCACAGATACGCAGTATTTT.